This T cell receptor (beta chain) was recorded in a study of cytotoxic CD8 clonotypes in ibrutinib-treated CLL. In the study overall: For this cohort, patients were about a dozen relapsed/refractory and about 16 treatment-naive, while 17 to 18 were IGHV unmutated.

The CDR3 is 16 residues long. After removal of 2 bases from V and 4 bases from J, the junction contained 10 bases not matched to a gene. The germline V gene has CDR1 SGHTA and CDR2 FQGNSA. The repertoire was sequenced with immunoSEQ multiplex PCR; TCRdb's copy has only in-frame clones and lacks some. The sample lists some 140,000 clones, approximately 81% seen once, with 3.3% in the top ten. The chain couples TRBV7-2 to TRBJ2-7, with 8 positions matching TRBD1. This clonotype was sampled from a human donor with chronic lymphocytic leukemia. The specimen comprised PBMCs, sampled after 24 months of ibrutinib treatment. CDR3 loop: CASSLLGQGAGYEQYF. CDR3 nucleotide sequence: TGTGCCAGCAGCTTATTGGGGCAGGGGGCGGGATACGAGCAGTACTTC.